The present T cell receptor (beta chain) was sequenced within a study of cytomegalovirus exposure and HLA in healthy donors. Study results and limitations: Indistinguishability led to the exclusion of some V segments, TRBV6-2 and TRBV6-3 included. A later analysis revealed that TCR association rates differed between HLA loci, peaking at DRB1 and bottoming out at HLA-C. Confirmation in vitro established that three CMV-associated chains were specific for CMV antigens.

Worth noting for this clone: Its antigen is undetermined.

The CDR3 runs 14 residues. Germline trimming cut 3 bases from V and 1 base from J; bases unmatched to any gene: 2. Germline V gene lookup returns CDR1 MGHRA and CDR2 YSYEKL. Healthy bone marrow donors made up the cohort. This PCR relied on a set of 60 Vbeta primers and 13 Jbeta primers. TCRdb's copy holds only in-frame clones and misses some; the assay was immunoSEQ multiplex PCR. Across some 200,000 clones, the top ten clones capture roughly 0.74% of the sample. The sequence derives from a boy aged 10-17 years in good health and CMV-seronegative. Material: PBMCs. The genes are TRBV4-1 and TRBJ1-1; 7 nucleotides align to TRBD1. The CDR3 protein is CASSQGQPNTEAFF. CDR3 bases: TGCGCCAGCAGCCAGGGACAGCCGAACACTGAAGCTTTCTTT.